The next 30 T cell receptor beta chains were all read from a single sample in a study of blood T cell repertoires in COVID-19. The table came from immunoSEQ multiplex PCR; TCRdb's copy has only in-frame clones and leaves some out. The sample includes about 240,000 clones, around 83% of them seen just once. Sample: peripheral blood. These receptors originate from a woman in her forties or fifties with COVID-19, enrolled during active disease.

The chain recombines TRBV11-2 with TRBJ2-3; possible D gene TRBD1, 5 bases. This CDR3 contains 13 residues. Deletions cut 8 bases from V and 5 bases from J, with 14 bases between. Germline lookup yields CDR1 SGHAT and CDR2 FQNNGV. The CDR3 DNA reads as TGTGCCAGCCAGCTGGGGCCCGTAGATACGCAGTATTTT. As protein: CASQLGPVDTQYF.

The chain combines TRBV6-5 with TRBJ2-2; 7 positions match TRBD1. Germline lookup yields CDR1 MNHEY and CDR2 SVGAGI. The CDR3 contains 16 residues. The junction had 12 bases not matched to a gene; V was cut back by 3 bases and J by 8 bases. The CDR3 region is CASSYDRESKLGELFF. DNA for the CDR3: TGTGCCAGCAGTTATGACAGGGAATCTAAACTTGGGGAGCTGTTTTTT.

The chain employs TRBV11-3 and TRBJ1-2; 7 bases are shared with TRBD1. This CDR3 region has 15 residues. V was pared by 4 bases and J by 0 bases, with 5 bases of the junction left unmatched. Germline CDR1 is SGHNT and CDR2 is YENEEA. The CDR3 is CASSSHRGPNYGYTF. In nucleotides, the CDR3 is TGTGCCAGCAGCTCTCACAGGGGTCCTAACTATGGCTACACCTTC.

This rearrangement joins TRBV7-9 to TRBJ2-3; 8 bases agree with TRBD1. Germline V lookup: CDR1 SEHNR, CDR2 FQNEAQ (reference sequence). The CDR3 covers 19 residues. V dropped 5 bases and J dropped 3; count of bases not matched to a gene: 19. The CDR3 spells CASSLVQGAGVYSTDTQYF. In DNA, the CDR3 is TGTGCCAGCAGCCTAGTCCAGGGGGCAGGGGTTTATTCGACAGATACGCAGTATTTT.

The DNA of the CDR3 is TGCGCCAGCAGCTTGGTAGGGGGACCGATGAACACTGAAGCTTTCTTT. Residues: CASSLVGGPMNTEAFF. This chain joins TRBV5-1 and TRBJ1-1, with a tentative D call TRBD1 (6 bases). The V end was cut by 0 bases, the J end by 0 bases, with 12 bases between. Germline lookup yields CDR1 SGHRS and CDR2 YFSETQ. The CDR3 is 16 amino acids.

CDR3 amino acids: CSVGQGAGEQFF. CDR3 coding DNA: TGCAGCGTTGGACAGGGGGCAGGTGAGCAGTTCTTC. The chain carries TRBV29-1 and TRBJ2-1, with 10 bases matching TRBD1. CDR3 length: 12 residues. Germline V gene sequence: CDR1 SQVTM, CDR2 ANQGSEA. The junction had 3 bases not matched to a gene; V was cut back by 4 bases and J by 9 bases.

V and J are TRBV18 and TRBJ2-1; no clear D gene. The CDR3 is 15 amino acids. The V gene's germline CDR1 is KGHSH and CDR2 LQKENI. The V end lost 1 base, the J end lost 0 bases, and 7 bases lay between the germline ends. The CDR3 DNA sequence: TGTGCCAGCTCACCACTCGATAGCTCCTACAATGAGCAGTTCTTC. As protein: CASSPLDSSYNEQFF.

CDR3 residues: CASSLGQGGRNTIYF. The CDR3 nucleotides read TGCGCCAGCAGCTTGGGACAGGGGGGGAGAAACACCATATATTTT. The chain uses TRBV5-1 and TRBJ1-3; 9 nucleotides agree with TRBD1. In germline, CDR1 is SGHRS, CDR2 YFSETQ. After removal of 0 bases from V and 5 bases from J, the junction contained 3 bases not matched to a gene. The CDR3 length is 15 residues.

The CDR3 sequence: CASSFTGSYEQYV. The DNA for the CDR3 is TGTGCCAGCAGCTTCACAGGCTCCTACGAGCAGTACGTC. The gene calls are TRBV5-6 and TRBJ2-7, with D perhaps matching TRBD1 (5 bases). V lost 2 bases and J lost 0, with 6 bases in between. Per germline, CDR1 SGHDT and CDR2 YYEEEE. The CDR3 is made up of 13 amino acids.

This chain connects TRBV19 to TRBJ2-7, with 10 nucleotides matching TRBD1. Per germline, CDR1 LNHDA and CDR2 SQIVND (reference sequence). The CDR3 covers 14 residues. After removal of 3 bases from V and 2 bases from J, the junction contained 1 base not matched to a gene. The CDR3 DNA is TGTGCCAGTAGTATCGGGACAGGGGCCTACGAGCAGTACTTC. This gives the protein CASSIGTGAYEQYF.

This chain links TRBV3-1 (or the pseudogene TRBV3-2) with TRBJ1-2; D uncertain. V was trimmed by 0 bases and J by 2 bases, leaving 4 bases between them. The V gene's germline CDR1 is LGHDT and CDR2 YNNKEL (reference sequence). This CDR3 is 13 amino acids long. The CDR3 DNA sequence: TGTGCCAGCAGCCAAGACCGGAACTATGGCTACACCTTC. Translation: CASSQDRNYGYTF.

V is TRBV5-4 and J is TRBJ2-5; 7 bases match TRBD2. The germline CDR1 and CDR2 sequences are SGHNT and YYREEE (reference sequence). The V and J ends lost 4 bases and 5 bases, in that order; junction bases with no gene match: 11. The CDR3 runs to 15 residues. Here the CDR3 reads CASSTSGTRGETQYF. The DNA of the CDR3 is TGTGCCAGCAGCACCAGCGGGACCCGCGGGGAGACCCAGTACTTC. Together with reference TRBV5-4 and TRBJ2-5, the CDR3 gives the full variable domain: ETGVTQSPTHLIKTRGQQVTLRCSSQSGHNTVSWYQQALGQGPQFIFQYYREEENGRGNFPPRFSGLQFPNYSSELNVNALELDDSALYLCASSTSGTRGETQYFGPGTRLLVL.

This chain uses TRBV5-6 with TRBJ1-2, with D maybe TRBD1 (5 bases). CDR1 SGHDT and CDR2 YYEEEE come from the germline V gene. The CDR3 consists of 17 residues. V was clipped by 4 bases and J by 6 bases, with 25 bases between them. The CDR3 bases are TGTGCCAGCAGCCCAACCTTGTTCCTGGGGGGACGTCATGGCTACACCTTC. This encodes CASSPTLFLGGRHGYTF. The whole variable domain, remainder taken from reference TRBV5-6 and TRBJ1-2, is DAGVTQSPTHLIKTRGQQVTLRCSPKSGHDTVSWYQQALGQGPQFIFQYYEEEERQRGNFPDRFSGHQFPNYSSELNVNALLLGDSALYLCASSPTLFLGGRHGYTFGSGTRLTVV.

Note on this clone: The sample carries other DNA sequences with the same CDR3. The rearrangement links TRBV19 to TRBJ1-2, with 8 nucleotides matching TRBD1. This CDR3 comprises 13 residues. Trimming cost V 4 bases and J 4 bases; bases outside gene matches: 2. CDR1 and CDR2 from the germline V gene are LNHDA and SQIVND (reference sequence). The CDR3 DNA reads TGTGCCAGTAGTAGGGACAGGTCCTATGGCTACACCTTC. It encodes CASSRDRSYGYTF.

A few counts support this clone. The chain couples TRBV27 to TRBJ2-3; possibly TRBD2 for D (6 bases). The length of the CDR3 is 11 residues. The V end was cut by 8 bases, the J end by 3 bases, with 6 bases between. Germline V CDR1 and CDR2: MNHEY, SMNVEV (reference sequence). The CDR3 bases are TGTGCCAGCGGGAGGACAGATACGCAGTATTTT. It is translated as CASGRTDTQYF.

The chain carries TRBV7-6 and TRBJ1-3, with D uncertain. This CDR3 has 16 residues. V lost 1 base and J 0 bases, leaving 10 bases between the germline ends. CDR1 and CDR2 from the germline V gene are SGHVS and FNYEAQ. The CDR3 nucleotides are TGTGCCAGCAGCTTAGGCGGTCCGGGCTCTGGAAACACCATATATTTT. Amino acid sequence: CASSLGGPGSGNTIYF.

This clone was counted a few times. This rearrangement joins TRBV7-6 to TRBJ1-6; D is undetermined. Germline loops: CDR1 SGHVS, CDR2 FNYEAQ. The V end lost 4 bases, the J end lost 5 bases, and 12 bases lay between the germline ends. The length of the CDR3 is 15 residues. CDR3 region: CASSSRGKDNSPLHF. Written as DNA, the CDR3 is TGTGCCAGCAGCTCCCGCGGGAAAGATAATTCACCCCTCCACTTT.

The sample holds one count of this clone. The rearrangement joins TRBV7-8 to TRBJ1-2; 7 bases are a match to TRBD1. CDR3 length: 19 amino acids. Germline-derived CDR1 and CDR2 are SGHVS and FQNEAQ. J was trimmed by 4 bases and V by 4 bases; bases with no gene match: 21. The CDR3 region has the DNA TGTGCCAGCAGCTCCCAACGATTCCGGGACAGAAAAAAAGTCTATGGCTACACCTTC. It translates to CASSSQRFRDRKKVYGYTF. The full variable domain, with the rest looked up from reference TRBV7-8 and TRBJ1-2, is GAGVSQSPRYKVAKRGQDVALRCDPISGHVSLFWYQQALGQGPEFLTYFQNEAQLDKSGLPSDRFFAERPEGSVSTLKIQRTQQEDSAVYLCASSSQRFRDRKKVYGYTFGSGTRLTVV.

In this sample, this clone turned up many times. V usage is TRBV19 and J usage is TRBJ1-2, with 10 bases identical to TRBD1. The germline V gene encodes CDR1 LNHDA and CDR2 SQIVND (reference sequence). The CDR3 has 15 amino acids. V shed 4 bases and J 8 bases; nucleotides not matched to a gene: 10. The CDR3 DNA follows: TGTGCCAGTAGTACTCGGGACAGGGGCTTAGGAGGCTACACCTTC. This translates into CASSTRDRGLGGYTF. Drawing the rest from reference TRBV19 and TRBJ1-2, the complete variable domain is DGGITQSPKYLFRKEGQNVTLSCEQNLNHDAMYWYRQDPGQGLRLIYYSQIVNDFQKGDIAEGYSVSREKKESFPLTVTSAQKNPTAFYLCASSTRDRGLGGYTFGSGTRLTVV.

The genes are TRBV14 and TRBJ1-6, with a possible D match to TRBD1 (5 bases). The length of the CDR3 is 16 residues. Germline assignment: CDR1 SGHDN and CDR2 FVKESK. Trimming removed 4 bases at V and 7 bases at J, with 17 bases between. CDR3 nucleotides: TGTGCCAGCAGCCTTCTCCCCCCGGGGGGAAATTCACCCCTCCACTTT. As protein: CASSLLPPGGNSPLHF.

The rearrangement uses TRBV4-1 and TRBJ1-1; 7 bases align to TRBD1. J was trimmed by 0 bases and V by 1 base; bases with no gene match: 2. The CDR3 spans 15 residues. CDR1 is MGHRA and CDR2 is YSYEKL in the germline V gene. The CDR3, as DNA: TGCGCCAGCAGCCAAGGACAGGGTTTGAACACTGAAGCTTTCTTT. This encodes CASSQGQGLNTEAFF.

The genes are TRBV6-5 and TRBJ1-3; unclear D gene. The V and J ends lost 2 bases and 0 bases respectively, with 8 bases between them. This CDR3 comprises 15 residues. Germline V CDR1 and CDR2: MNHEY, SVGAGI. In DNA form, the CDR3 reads TGTGCCAGCAGTTACGGCGGCAGCTCTGGAAACACCATATATTTT. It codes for CASSYGGSSGNTIYF.

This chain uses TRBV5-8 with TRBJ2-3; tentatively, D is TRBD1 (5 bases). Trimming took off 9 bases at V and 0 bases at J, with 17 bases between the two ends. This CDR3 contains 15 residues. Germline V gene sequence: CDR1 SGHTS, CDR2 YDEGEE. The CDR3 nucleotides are TGTGCCACCTCTCCAAGGACACCTAGCACAGATACGCAGTATTTT. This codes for CATSPRTPSTDTQYF.

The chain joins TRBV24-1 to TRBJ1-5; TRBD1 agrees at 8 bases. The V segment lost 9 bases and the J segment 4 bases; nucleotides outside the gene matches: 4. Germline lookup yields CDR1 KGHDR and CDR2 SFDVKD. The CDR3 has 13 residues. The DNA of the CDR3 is TGTGCCACCTCCCGGACAGGGAATCAGCCCCAGCATTTT. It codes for CATSRTGNQPQHF.

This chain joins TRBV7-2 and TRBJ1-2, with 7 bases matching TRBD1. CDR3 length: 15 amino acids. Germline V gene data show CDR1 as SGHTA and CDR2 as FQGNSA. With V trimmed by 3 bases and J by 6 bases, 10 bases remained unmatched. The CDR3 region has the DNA TGTGCCAGCAGCTTGCTTTCTGGAGGGGGCGATGGCTACACCTTC. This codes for CASSLLSGGGDGYTF.

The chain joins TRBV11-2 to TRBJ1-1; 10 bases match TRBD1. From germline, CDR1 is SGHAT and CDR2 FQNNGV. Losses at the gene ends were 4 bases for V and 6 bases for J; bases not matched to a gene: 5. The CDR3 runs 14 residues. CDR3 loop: CASSSLTGGSEAFF. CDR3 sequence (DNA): TGTGCCAGCAGCTCCCTGACAGGGGGCTCTGAAGCTTTCTTT.

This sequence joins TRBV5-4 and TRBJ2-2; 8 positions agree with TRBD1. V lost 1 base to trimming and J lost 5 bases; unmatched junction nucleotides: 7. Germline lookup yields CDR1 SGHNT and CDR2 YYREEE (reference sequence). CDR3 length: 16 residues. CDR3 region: CASSLFQGAQTGELFF. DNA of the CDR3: TGTGCCAGCAGCTTGTTCCAGGGGGCGCAGACCGGGGAGCTGTTTTTT.

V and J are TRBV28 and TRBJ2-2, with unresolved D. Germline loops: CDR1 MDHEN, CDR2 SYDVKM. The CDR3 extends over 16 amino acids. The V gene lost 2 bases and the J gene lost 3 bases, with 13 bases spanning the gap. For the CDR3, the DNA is TGTGCCAGCAGTTTACAAATACCCGGTTACACCGGGGAGCTGTTTTTT. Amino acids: CASSLQIPGYTGELFF. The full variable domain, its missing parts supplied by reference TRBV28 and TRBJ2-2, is DVKVTQSSRYLVKRTGEKVFLECVQDMDHENMFWYRQDPGLGLRLIYFSYDVKMKEKGDIPEGYSVSREKKERFSLILESASTNQTSMYLCASSLQIPGYTGELFFGEGSRLTVL.

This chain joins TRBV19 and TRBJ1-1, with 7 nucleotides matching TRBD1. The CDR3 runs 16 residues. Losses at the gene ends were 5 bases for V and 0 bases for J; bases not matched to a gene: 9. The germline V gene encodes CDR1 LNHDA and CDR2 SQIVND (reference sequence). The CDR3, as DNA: TGTGCCAGTAGTCTAGGGAGGGGGCGGTTGAACACTGAAGCTTTCTTT. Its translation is CASSLGRGRLNTEAFF.

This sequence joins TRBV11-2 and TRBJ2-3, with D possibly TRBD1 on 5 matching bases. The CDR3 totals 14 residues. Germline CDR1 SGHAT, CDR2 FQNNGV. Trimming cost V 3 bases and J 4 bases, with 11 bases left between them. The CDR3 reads CASSFIQGADTQYF. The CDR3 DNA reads TGTGCCAGCAGCTTTATCCAAGGGGCAGATACGCAGTATTTT.